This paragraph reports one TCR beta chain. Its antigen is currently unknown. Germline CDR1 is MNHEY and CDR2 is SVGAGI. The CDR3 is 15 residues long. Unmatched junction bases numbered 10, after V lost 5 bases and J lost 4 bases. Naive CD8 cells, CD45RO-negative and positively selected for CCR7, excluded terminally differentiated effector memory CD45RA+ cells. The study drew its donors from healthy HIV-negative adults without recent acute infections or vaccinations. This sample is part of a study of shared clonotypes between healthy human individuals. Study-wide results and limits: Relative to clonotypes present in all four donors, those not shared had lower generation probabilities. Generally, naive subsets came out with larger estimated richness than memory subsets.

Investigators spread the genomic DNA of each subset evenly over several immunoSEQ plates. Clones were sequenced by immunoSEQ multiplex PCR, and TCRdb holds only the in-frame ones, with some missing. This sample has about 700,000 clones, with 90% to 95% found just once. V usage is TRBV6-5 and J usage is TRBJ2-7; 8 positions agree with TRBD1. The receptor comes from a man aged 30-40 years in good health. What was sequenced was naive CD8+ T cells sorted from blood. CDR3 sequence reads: CASSVQGGGPYEQYF. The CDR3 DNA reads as TGTGCCAGCAGTGTACAGGGGGGCGGACCTTACGAGCAGTACTTC.